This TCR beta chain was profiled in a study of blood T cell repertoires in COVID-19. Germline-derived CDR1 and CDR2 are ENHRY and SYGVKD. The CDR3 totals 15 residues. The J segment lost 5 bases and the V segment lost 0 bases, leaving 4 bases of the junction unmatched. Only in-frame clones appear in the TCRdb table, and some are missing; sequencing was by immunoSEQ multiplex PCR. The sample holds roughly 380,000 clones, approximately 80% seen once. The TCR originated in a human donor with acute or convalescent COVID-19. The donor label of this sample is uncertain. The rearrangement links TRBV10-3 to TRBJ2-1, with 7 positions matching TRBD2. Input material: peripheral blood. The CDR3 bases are TGTGCCATCAGTGAGTCGGGGGGAGGGAACAATGAGCAGTTCTTC. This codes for CAISESGGGNNEQFF.